The 9 T cell receptor beta chains below come from one sample, sequenced in a study of blood T cells in healthy people across ages. With a J-beta primer mix and a sample-barcoded 5' primer, a second PCR ran 7 to 11 cycles. Using its own MiXCR run on the 5' RACE reads, TCRdb lists one record per CDR3 protein. The sample records about 1.8 million distinct CDR3 sequences, about 49% being singletons. The sequenced sample was blood. The receptors come from a woman aged 40-49 years in good health.

J is TRBJ1-2 and V is TRBV5-6; D is unclear. The CDR3 totals 15 residues. V gave up 4 bases and J gave up 10 bases, with 23 bases separating them. Germline CDR1 is SGHDT and CDR2 is YYEEEE. The CDR3 coding sequence is TGTGCCAGCAGCCCTCACCGCCTTCTACAGCCGGCCTACACCTTC. This gives the protein CASSPHRLLQPAYTF.

This clonotype was seen repeatedly, ten times or more. Its ends do not fully match the called genes, so a read error is possible. DNA for the CDR3: TGTGCCAGCAGTTTAGGGAGTGGCTATGGCTACACCTTC. Translating it yields CASSLGSGYGYTF. V usage is TRBV7-9 and J usage is TRBJ1-2; no definite D call. Germline CDR1 SEHNR, CDR2 FQNEAQ (reference sequence). The CDR3 length is 13 residues.

This clonotype was observed a handful of times. The chain uses TRBV5-1 and TRBJ2-3; 11 bases agree with TRBD1. CDR3 length: 17 amino acids. The germline V gene has CDR1 SGHRS and CDR2 YFSETQ. J lost 2 bases, V lost 0 bases, and 5 bases had no gene match. The CDR3 loop reads CASSLAAGQGATDTQYF. CDR3 bases: TGCGCCAGCAGCTTGGCCGCTGGACAGGGGGCCACAGATACGCAGTATTTT.

The chain employs TRBV6-5 and TRBJ2-5; 10 bases fit TRBD2. Germline lookup yields CDR1 MNHEY and CDR2 SVGAGI. Germline trimming cut 2 bases from V and 5 bases from J; bases unmatched to any gene: 14. This CDR3 comprises 18 residues. CDR3 protein: CASSYATLTSGLGETQYF. In nucleotides, the CDR3 is TGTGCCAGCAGTTACGCCACTCTGACTAGCGGGCTCGGGGAGACCCAGTACTTC.

This clonotype has a handful of counts. The chain links TRBV5-1 to TRBJ2-3; TRBD2 aligns across 9 bases. Germline-derived CDR1 and CDR2 are SGHRS and YFSETQ. Trimming removed 0 bases from V and 3 bases from J; junction bases left unmatched: 5. This CDR3 has 16 amino acids. The CDR3 loop is CASSLGPSGATDTQYF. In DNA form, the CDR3 reads TGCGCCAGCAGCTTGGGTCCTAGCGGGGCTACAGATACGCAGTATTTT.

This clonotype was detected ten times or more. The chain employs TRBV20-1 and TRBJ2-3, with 7 nucleotides matching TRBD2. CDR1 and CDR2 from the germline V gene are DFQATT and SNEGSKA (reference sequence). The CDR3 consists of 13 residues. Trimming removed 6 bases from V and 2 bases from J; junction bases left unmatched: 5. The CDR3, as DNA: TGCAGTGCCCAAGCGGGACTCACAGATACGCAGTATTTT. It is translated as CSAQAGLTDTQYF.

The chain uses TRBV20-1 and TRBJ2-3; D is possibly TRBD1 (6 bases). V lost 5 bases to trimming and J lost 2 bases, with 14 bases between them. The length of the CDR3 is 14 residues. The germline V gene encodes CDR1 DFQATT and CDR2 SNEGSKA (reference sequence). The CDR3 loop reads CSARGQTYTDTQYF. DNA of the CDR3: TGCAGTGCTCGCGGACAGACTTACACAGATACGCAGTATTTT.

This chain joins TRBV7-8 and TRBJ2-1, with D uncertain. V was pared by 2 bases and J by 9 bases, with 14 bases between. CDR3 length equals 14 residues. The germline V gene encodes CDR1 SGHVS and CDR2 FQNEAQ. This chain's CDR3 is CASSLSPGGPEQFF. CDR3 DNA: TGTGCCAGCAGCTTAAGCCCGGGCGGACCTGAGCAGTTCTTC. The full variable domain, in which reference TRBV7-8 and TRBJ2-1 provide the parts outside the CDR3, is GAGVSQSPRYKVAKRGQDVALRCDPISGHVSLFWYQQALGQGPEFLTYFQNEAQLDKSGLPSDRFFAERPEGSVSTLKIQRTQQEDSAVYLCASSLSPGGPEQFFGPGTRLTVL.

Notes on this clonotype: A read error may explain this, as a much larger clone is one base away. The genes are TRBV4-2 and TRBJ2-7; D might be TRBD1 (6 bases). Germline CDR1 and CDR2: LGHNA and YNFKEQ. This CDR3 contains 15 residues. The CDR3 spells CASNQDYRESYEQYF. The CDR3 region has the DNA TGTGCCAGCAACCAAGATTACAGGGAGTCCTACGAGCAGTACTTC.